Following are 28 T cell receptor beta chains from one sample sequenced in a study of cytomegalovirus exposure and HLA in healthy donors. PCR involved 60 Vbeta and 13 Jbeta primers. Sequencing used immunoSEQ multiplex PCR; TCRdb keeps in-frame clones, though not all of them. The sample holds about 160,000 clones, around 76% seen once. The specimen sequenced was PBMCs. These receptors came from a man aged 35-49 years in good health and CMV-seropositive.

This chain uses TRBV2 with TRBJ1-5; D might be TRBD1 (6 bases). V lost 6 bases to trimming and J lost 5 bases, with 11 bases between them. This CDR3 is 13 amino acids long. Germline CDR1 and CDR2: SNHLY and FYNNEI. DNA for the CDR3: TGTGCCAGCAGGGGGGGGCAATATCAGCCCCAGCATTTT. Protein: CASRGGQYQPQHF. Using reference TRBV2 and TRBJ1-5 for the parts outside the CDR3, the full variable domain is EPEVTQTPSHQVTQMGQEVILRCVPISNHLYFYWYRQILGQKVEFLVSFYNNEISEKSEIFDDQFSVERPDGSNFTLKIRSTKLEDSAMYFCASRGGQYQPQHFGDGTRLSIL.

This clone occurred a few times. The chain has TRBV30 and TRBJ1-2; D remains ambiguous. The CDR3 extends over 12 amino acids. Between the trimmed V and J ends, which lost 5 bases and 9 bases, there was a span of 16 bases. Germline-derived CDR1 and CDR2 are GTSNPN and SVGIG (reference sequence). The CDR3 DNA reads TGTGCCTGGGGCTCTTCGTCCGATCGCTACACCTTC. Its translation is CAWGSSSDRYTF.

The rearrangement uses TRBV14 and TRBJ1-1; D is possibly TRBD1 (6 bases). The germline V gene encodes CDR1 SGHDN and CDR2 FVKESK. V lost 1 base to trimming and J lost 0 bases, with 12 bases between them. CDR3 length: 16 residues. The CDR3: CASSQGLGHLNTEAFF. The CDR3 DNA is TGTGCCAGCAGCCAAGGTCTGGGACACCTGAACACTGAAGCTTTCTTT.

The V gene is TRBV6-1, the J gene TRBJ1-2; TRBD1 matches at 7 bases. Germline values: CDR1 MNHNS, CDR2 SASEGT. This CDR3 comprises 13 residues. The V gene end was trimmed by 7 bases and the J gene end by 5 bases; junction bases not matched to a gene: 7. CDR3 sequence (DNA): TGTGCCAGCAACCGGGACAGTGCGTATGGCTACACCTTC. It yields the protein CASNRDSAYGYTF.

This clone has more than one count but fewer than ten. The chain links TRBV7-6 to TRBJ1-3; tentative D call: TRBD1 (5 bases). V shed 1 base and J shed 4 bases, with 11 bases lying between them. The CDR3 length is 15 residues. Per the germline V gene, CDR1 is SGHVS and CDR2 is FNYEAQ. The CDR3 coding sequence is TGTGCCAGCAGCTTAGATCGGGGGGAAGGAAACACCATATATTTT. Protein product: CASSLDRGEGNTIYF.

This clone was counted only a few times. The J gene is TRBJ1-5, the V gene TRBV19; 9 bases map to TRBD1. V dropped 6 bases and J dropped 1; count of bases not matched to a gene: 16. The CDR3 is made up of 19 amino acids. Germline values: CDR1 LNHDA, CDR2 SQIVND (reference sequence). The CDR3 coding sequence is TGTGCCAGTAGCCAATCCCGGGACAGGGTATCAAGGAGCAATCAGCCCCAGCATTTT. Translation gives CASSQSRDRVSRSNQPQHF.

The genes are TRBV6-5 and TRBJ2-5, with a weak D call TRBD2 (6 bases). With the DNA end fitting TRBJ2-7 better, the J assignment may be wrong. Germline lookup yields CDR1 MNHEY and CDR2 SVGAGI. The CDR3 is 15 residues long. CDR3 coding DNA: TGTGCCAGCAGGGATACAGGAGGGCGCCCCGACGAGCAGTACTTC. Translated, it gives CASRDTGGRPDEQYF.

V is TRBV11-2 and J is TRBJ1-2; D remains unclear. There are 15 residues in the CDR3. Germline lookup yields CDR1 SGHAT and CDR2 FQNNGV. V lost 0 bases and J lost 3, with 11 bases in between. The CDR3 sequence is CASSLDRGGDYGYTF. Written as DNA, the CDR3 is TGTGCCAGCAGCTTAGATCGGGGAGGAGACTATGGCTACACCTTC.

The gene calls are TRBV7-2 and TRBJ2-2; D perhaps matches TRBD1 (6 bases). Per germline, CDR1 SGHTA and CDR2 FQGNSA. The V end was cut by 1 base, the J end by 1 base, with 16 bases between. The CDR3 is 18 residues long. The CDR3 loop is CASSLDLWRTENTGELFF. DNA for the CDR3: TGTGCCAGCAGCTTAGATCTCTGGCGGACAGAGAACACCGGGGAGCTGTTTTTT.

This chain uses TRBV2 with TRBJ2-2; D not resolved. The germline CDR1 and CDR2 sequences are SNHLY and FYNNEI. With 1 base removed from V and 4 bases from J, the gap between germline ends came to 4 bases. The CDR3 covers 13 residues. DNA of the CDR3: TGTGCCAGCAGTGAAGACTTCACCGGGGAGCTGTTTTTT. It is translated as CASSEDFTGELFF.

The rearrangement uses TRBV6-6 and TRBJ1-6; 8 bases agree with TRBD1. Germline trimming cut 5 bases from V and 9 bases from J; bases unmatched to any gene: 9. The CDR3 spans 15 residues. CDR1 is MNHNY and CDR2 is SVGAGI in the germline V gene (reference sequence). The CDR3 coding sequence is TGTGCCAGCAGTCTCCCGGACAGGGCGGGTTCACCCCTCCACTTT. This sequence encodes CASSLPDRAGSPLHF.

This chain connects TRBV29-1 to TRBJ1-5; D might be TRBD1 (6 bases). In germline, CDR1 is SQVTM, CDR2 ANQGSEA. Trimming stripped 7 bases from V and 3 bases from J, with 19 bases between. This CDR3 comprises 15 residues. The CDR3 sequence is CSAPTDSFYNQPQHF. The CDR3 nucleotides read TGCAGCGCCCCAACGGACAGCTTCTACAATCAGCCCCAGCATTTT.

The chain is built from TRBV9 and TRBJ2-6, with 7 bases fitting TRBD1. This CDR3 spans 17 amino acids. V was pared by 5 bases and J by 2 bases, with 10 bases of the junction left unmatched. CDR1 and CDR2 from the germline V gene are SGDLS and YYNGEE. The CDR3 here is CASRNRLTGAGANVLTF. The DNA for the CDR3 is TGTGCCAGCAGAAACCGATTAACAGGGGCTGGGGCCAACGTCCTGACTTTC.

This clone was counted a single time. The chain uses TRBV5-1 and TRBJ2-5, with TRBD1 as a possible D gene (6 bases). The CDR3 consists of 13 residues. V dropped 0 bases and J dropped 10 bases, with 13 bases sitting between them. The V gene's germline CDR1 is SGHRS and CDR2 YFSETQ. CDR3 region: CASSLEAQGVQYF. In DNA form, the CDR3 reads TGCGCCAGCAGCTTGGAGGCACAGGGTGTCCAGTACTTC.

The chain is built from TRBV7-9 and TRBJ2-7, with D maybe TRBD1 (6 bases). Germline lookup yields CDR1 SEHNR and CDR2 FQNEAQ (reference sequence). V was pared by 3 bases and J by 2 bases, with 11 bases between. The CDR3 has 14 amino acids. The chain's CDR3 is CASSFQGTPYEQYF. The CDR3 DNA reads as TGTGCCAGCAGCTTCCAGGGGACCCCCTACGAGCAGTACTTC.

The chain combines TRBV4-2 with TRBJ2-2; 8 bases align to TRBD2. With 4 bases clipped from V and 2 bases from J, the junction kept 12 bases outside the gene matches. This CDR3 comprises 18 residues. Germline CDR1 is LGHNA and CDR2 is YNFKEQ. The CDR3 DNA reads TGTGCCAGCAGCCCGGGGGGGGTAGCGGGTTATAACACCGGGGAGCTGTTTTTT. Translated: CASSPGGVAGYNTGELFF.

The chain uses TRBV5-1 and TRBJ2-3, with D perhaps matching TRBD2 (5 bases). V gave up 2 bases and J gave up 1 base, with 11 bases separating them. This CDR3 has 15 amino acids. CDR1 SGHRS and CDR2 YFSETQ come from the germline V gene. In nucleotides, the CDR3 is TGCGCCAGCAGCTTCCGACTATCACGCACAGATACGCAGTATTTT. Protein: CASSFRLSRTDTQYF.

The chain uses TRBV5-1 and TRBJ2-1; a possible D gene is TRBD1 (6 bases). This CDR3 is built from 15 residues. V lost 0 bases, J lost 2 bases, and 9 bases lay in between. Germline assignment: CDR1 SGHRS and CDR2 YFSETQ. The CDR3 spells CASSLDRATYNEQFF. The CDR3 DNA is TGCGCCAGCAGCTTGGACAGGGCCACCTACAATGAGCAGTTCTTC.

The chain joins TRBV28 to TRBJ1-3; tentatively, D is TRBD1 (6 bases). This CDR3 spans 15 amino acids. Germline V gives CDR1 MDHEN, CDR2 SYDVKM. The germline V and J ends were trimmed by 2 bases and 0 bases, with 8 bases remaining between them. The DNA for the CDR3 is TGTGCCAGCAGTTTACCGACAGGCTCTGGAAACACCATATATTTT. This codes for CASSLPTGSGNTIYF.

As DNA, the CDR3 is TGTGCCAGCAGCCCCGGGGCCGGGAGGAACGAGCAGTACTTC. It is translated as CASSPGAGRNEQYF. The V gene is TRBV7-3, the J gene TRBJ2-7, with 7 bases fitting TRBD2. CDR1 SGHTA and CDR2 FQGTGA come from the germline V gene. After removal of 5 bases from V and 5 bases from J, the junction contained 9 bases not matched to a gene. The CDR3 sequence is 14 residues long.

This clone turned up a few times. The chain joins TRBV19 to TRBJ1-3; 8 bases are a match to TRBD1. V gave up 5 bases and J gave up 2 bases; unmatched junction bases: 11. Germline V gene lookup returns CDR1 LNHDA and CDR2 SQIVND (reference sequence). This CDR3 is 17 amino acids long. CDR3 loop: CASSWRDRGSAGNTIYF. The CDR3 nucleotides read TGTGCCAGTAGTTGGCGCGACAGGGGTTCAGCTGGAAACACCATATATTTT.

This clone appeared a few times. This chain links TRBV5-6 with TRBJ1-2; 8 bases agree with TRBD1. Germline V gene sequence: CDR1 SGHDT, CDR2 YYEEEE. CDR3 length: 16 residues. With 0 bases clipped from V and 4 bases from J, the junction kept 8 bases outside the gene matches. The CDR3 DNA reads as TGTGCCAGCAGCTTGGACAGGGGGGTTACCCTCTATGGCTACACCTTC. Amino acid sequence: CASSLDRGVTLYGYTF.

This chain's CDR3 is CASSDGIFNTEAFF. The CDR3 DNA sequence: TGTGCCAGCAGTGATGGCATATTCAACACTGAAGCTTTCTTT. The J gene is TRBJ1-1, the V gene TRBV6-1; unclear D gene. The V gene's germline CDR1 is MNHNS and CDR2 SASEGT. The CDR3 extends over 14 amino acids. The V end lost 3 bases, the J end lost 2 bases, and 10 bases lay between the germline ends.

This clone showed up just a few times. The J gene is TRBJ1-5, the V gene TRBV7-8; D is possibly TRBD1 (6 bases). V dropped 5 bases and J dropped 8 bases, with 10 bases sitting between them. This CDR3 has 12 amino acids. Germline assignment: CDR1 SGHVS and CDR2 FQNEAQ. This CDR3 reads CASSRGGEPQHF. The CDR3 bases are TGTGCCAGCAGCCGAGGGGGGGAGCCCCAGCATTTT.

The chain has TRBV6-6 and TRBJ2-3; D gene unclear. Germline V lookup: CDR1 MNHNY, CDR2 SVGAGI (reference sequence). V was clipped by 7 bases and J by 3 bases, with 11 bases between them. The length of the CDR3 is 13 residues. In DNA, the CDR3 is TGTGCCAGCACCAACTTAGAAACAGATACGCAGTATTTT. The encoded protein is CASTNLETDTQYF.

The chain combines TRBV6-5 with TRBJ1-2; 9 positions agree with TRBD1. The germline gives CDR1 MNHEY, CDR2 SVGAGI. This CDR3 comprises 14 residues. V lost 5 bases, J lost 7 bases, and 8 bases stayed unmatched. CDR3 in amino acids: CASSPGQGIVGYTF. DNA of the CDR3: TGTGCCAGCAGTCCGGGACAGGGAATAGTTGGCTACACCTTC.

This clone was counted a single time. V gene TRBV19 combines with J gene TRBJ2-1; 8 positions match TRBD2. Germline lookup yields CDR1 LNHDA and CDR2 SQIVND (reference sequence). The V gene end was trimmed by 4 bases and the J gene end by 7 bases; junction bases not matched to a gene: 12. This CDR3 comprises 16 residues. CDR3 DNA sequence: TGTGCCAGTAGTAGAAGGGGAGCGGGGGCGGGGAATGAGCAGTTCTTC. As protein: CASSRRGAGAGNEQFF.

The CDR3 protein is CASSGTGTGEFSGELFF. The CDR3 nucleotides are TGTGCCAGCAGCGGTACCGGGACAGGGGAATTTAGCGGGGAGCTGTTTTTT. This chain joins TRBV7-9 and TRBJ2-2, with 10 bases that match TRBD1. This CDR3 region has 17 residues. CDR1 is SEHNR, CDR2 FQNEAQ, per germline (reference sequence). Germline trimming cut 5 bases from V and 7 bases from J; bases unmatched to any gene: 13.